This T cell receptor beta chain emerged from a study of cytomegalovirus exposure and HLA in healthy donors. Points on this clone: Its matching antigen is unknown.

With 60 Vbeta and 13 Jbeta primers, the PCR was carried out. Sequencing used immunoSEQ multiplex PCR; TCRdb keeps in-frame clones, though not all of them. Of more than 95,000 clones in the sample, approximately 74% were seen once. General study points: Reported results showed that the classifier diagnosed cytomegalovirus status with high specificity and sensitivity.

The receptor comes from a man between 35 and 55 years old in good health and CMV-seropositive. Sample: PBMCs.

CDR3 sequence (DNA): TGTGCCAGCAGCCCGATGACAGGGCCCCACGAGCAGTACTTC. This translates into CASSPMTGPHEQYF. V usage is TRBV7-6 and J usage is TRBJ2-7, with 7 bases lining up with TRBD1. CDR1 SGHVS and CDR2 FNYEAQ come from the germline V gene. Germline trimming cut 5 bases from V and 5 bases from J; bases unmatched to any gene: 9. This CDR3 spans 14 amino acids. Drawing the rest from reference TRBV7-6 and TRBJ2-7, the complete variable domain is GAGVSQSPRYKVTKRGQDVALRCDPISGHVSLYWYRQALGQGPEFLTYFNYEAQQDKSGLPNDRFSAERPEGSISTLTIQRTEQRDSAMYRCASSPMTGPHEQYFGPGTRLTVT.